The clone carrying this T cell receptor (beta chain) was counted between two and nine times. Its antigen is as yet unknown. The CDR3 consists of 15 residues. Germline CDR1 reads LNHDA; CDR2 reads SQIVND (reference sequence). V was cut by 1 base and J by 2 bases, with 9 bases left in between. Cultured cells yielded isolated CD4+ T cells after less than 11 days. Either the BNT162b2 or mRNA-1273 vaccine was given to participants in two doses. Sequencing used immunoSEQ multiplex PCR; TCRdb keeps in-frame clones, though not all of them. The sample lists 72,000 or so clones, 74% occurring once. This specimen comes from a study of vaccination effects on CD4 cells after COVID-19.

The input for sequencing was CD4+ T cells from PBMCs cultured without peptide, taken after COVID-19 vaccination. The TCR sequence derives from a human donor who received a COVID-19 vaccine. This chain uses TRBV19 with TRBJ1-5, with D perhaps matching TRBD1 (6 bases). CDR3 region: CASSIVGGGNQPQHF. As DNA, the CDR3 is TGTGCCAGTAGTATAGTAGGGGGTGGCAATCAGCCCCAGCATTTT.